This T cell receptor (beta chain) was identified in a study of CD8+ T cells in alopecia areata. General study results and limits: Normal scalp showed lower clonality than lesional scalp, especially alopecia totalis/universalis. Normal skin's resident alphabeta T cells are sequenced alongside lesional scalp T cells.

Once RNA had been extracted, it was reverse transcribed into cDNA to act as the sequencing template. Measured with immunoSEQ multiplex PCR; TCRdb has only the in-frame clones, and not every one. The table shows 90,000 to 130,000 clones, with 50% to 70% occurring only once. Samples from alopecia areata patients were lesional scalp punch biopsies and peripheral blood. The sorting of PBMCs gave CD4+ and CD8+ T cells. In the case of this clone: The target antigen is unknown.

This CDR3 region has 17 residues. The V end lost 2 bases, the J end lost 0 bases, and 13 bases lay between the germline ends. CDR1 MGHRA and CDR2 YSYEKL come from the germline V gene. Specimen: NKG2D-low CD8+ T cells sorted from blood. This TCR came from a human donor with alopecia areata. This chain uses TRBV4-1 with TRBJ2-2; D is unresolved. CDR3 loop: CASSQTPYRTNTGELFF. The CDR3 nucleotides are TGCGCCAGCAGCCAAACTCCCTATCGGACGAACACCGGGGAGCTGTTTTTT.